This TCR beta chain was profiled in a study of regulatory T cells in long-lasting Graves disease. Whole-study context: Over 5 years of antithyroid drugs with positive TSH receptor antibodies was taken to mean persistent Graves' disease.

Study-level findings and limits: Patients with persistent disease showed a bias toward TRBV28, TRBJ1-2 and TRBJ2-5.

Time point in this sample: persistent/refractory GD, antithyroid drugs over 5 years with positive TRAb. PBMC RNA was the source of the TCR library. Clinicians diagnosed Graves' disease using American Thyroid Association guidelines. As concerns this clonotype: Its antigen remains unknown.

Unmatched junction bases numbered 27, after V lost 4 bases and J lost 5 bases. The CDR3 is made up of 21 amino acids. CDR1 is SNHLY and CDR2 is FYNNEI in the germline V gene. Arm-PCR with iRepertoire HTBI primers amplified the CDR3 regions for these TCR beta libraries. TCRdb used MiXCR to reprocess the multiplex PCR reads, holding one entry per CDR3 protein. Of 350,000 to 500,000 distinct CDR3 sequences listed, 21% are singletons. This specimen consisted of peripheral blood mononuclear cells (PBMCs), obtained when the disease was refractory, from a patient treated with antithyroid drugs. The chain has TRBV2 and TRBJ2-7; 9 bases are a match to TRBD2. This TCR derives from a female donor with Graves disease. CDR3 region: CASSVNSWATSGETGSHEQYF. DNA for the CDR3: TGTGCCAGCAGTGTTAATTCTTGGGCGACTAGCGGAGAAACCGGCAGCCACGAGCAGTACTTC. The variable domain in full, with the rest retrieved from reference TRBV2 and TRBJ2-7, is EPEVTQTPSHQVTQMGQEVILRCVPISNHLYFYWYRQILGQKVEFLVSFYNNEISEKSEIFDDQFSVERPDGSNFTLKIRSTKLEDSAMYFCASSVNSWATSGETGSHEQYFGPGTRLTVT.